The source of this T cell receptor (beta chain) is a study of beta chain features in type 1 diabetes. The wider study: Regarding age, gender and cell yields, patients proved similar to healthy donors. Overall study results and limits: TCRB repertoires of naive, central memory and Treg cells appeared more similar among patients than among healthy donors. In all four CD4+ subsets, TCRB CDR3 length was significantly, moderately reduced in type 1 diabetes.

The CDR3 extends over 11 amino acids. J gave up 13 bases and V 4 bases, and 6 bases lay outside the gene matches. Germline values: CDR1 SGHKS, CDR2 YYEKEE (reference sequence). All of the isolated RNA was reverse transcribed, so expressed TCRB transcripts were sequenced. When averaged, stem cell-like memory T cell samples yielded about a million reads. Clones were read by immunoSEQ multiplex PCR, and TCRdb kept only the in-frame ones, dropping some. The sample lists approximately 120,000 clones; approximately 37% were seen once. A word on this clone: The antigen remains undetermined.

Sequencing was done on a sample of stem cell memory CD4+ T cells from blood. The sequence derives from a woman aged 18-30 years in good health. The chain combines TRBV5-5 with TRBJ2-7, with 9 positions matching TRBD1. The CDR3 DNA follows: TGTGCCAGCAGCAACCGGGACAGGGATTACTTC. Protein product: CASSNRDRDYF.